This TCR beta chain was recovered during a study of monozygotic twins with inflammatory bowel disease. TCRdb reanalyzed the 5' RACE reads, giving one entry per CDR3 protein sequence and no DNA. The table for this sample gives fewer than 550,000 distinct CDR3 sequences. The CDR3 sequence is 16 residues long. Germline values: CDR1 SEHNR, CDR2 FQNEAQ (reference sequence). Input material: blood. The rearrangement uses TRBV7-9 and TRBJ2-1; TCRdb's D gene call, TRBD2, goes unchecked for lack of DNA. This receptor was obtained from a human donor with ulcerative colitis or Crohn's disease, or a healthy co-twin of an affected twin (not recorded which). This CDR3 is CASSSLREGGTNEQFF.